This TCR beta chain is drawn from a study of early T cells in non-severe SARS-CoV-2 infection. Looking at the study overall: From unsorted whole blood, bulk RNA was sequenced, and the chains remained unpaired. Study outcomes and limitations: VDJdb matching, biased toward anti-spike CD8 responses, missed private and CD4 specificities.

V was trimmed by 7 bases and J by 1 base, leaving 19 bases between them. The germline V gene has CDR1 SEHNR and CDR2 FQNEAQ (reference sequence). The CDR3 extends over 17 amino acids. This clonotype showed up many times. Its antigen is currently unknown. Unique molecular identifiers tagged individual cDNA molecules. TCRdb independently ran MiXCR on the 5' RACE reads; one entry per CDR3 protein. The sample records about 61,000 distinct CDR3 sequences, roughly a tenth being singletons. The chain carries TRBV7-9 and TRBJ1-4, with no clear D. The sequence was obtained from an adult who was a healthcare worker with PCR-confirmed SARS-CoV-2 infection or an uninfected control (not recorded which). Sequencing input: whole blood. CDR3 coding DNA: TGTGCCAGCATCGGAGGCAGACAACAAAGAACTAATGAAAAACTGTTTTTT. This gives the protein CASIGGRQQRTNEKLFF.